The 4 T cell receptor beta chains in this list originate from one sample, sequenced in a study of blood T cells in healthy people across ages. Combining a sample-barcoded 5' primer with a J-beta primer mix, a second PCR ran for about 6 to 12 cycles. In TCRdb, the 5' RACE reads were re-called with MiXCR into one record per CDR3 protein. The profile covers about 640,000 distinct CDR3 sequences, with roughly three fifths appearing a single time and over 30% taken by the ten largest. The sample consisted of blood. These receptor sequences come from a man in his sixties in good health.

V is TRBV20-1 and J is TRBJ2-2; 7 bases are a match to TRBD2. With 6 bases clipped from V and 0 bases from J, the junction kept 4 bases outside the gene matches. Germline CDR1 DFQATT, CDR2 SNEGSKA (reference sequence). The CDR3 sequence is 14 residues long. CDR3 protein: CSAVLAPNTGELFF. The CDR3 bases are TGCAGTGCAGTACTAGCGCCGAACACCGGGGAGCTGTTTTTT.

Many counts were recorded for this clonotype. V and J are TRBV6-2 or TRBV6-3 and TRBJ2-3; 8 positions agree with TRBD2. V lost 0 bases, J lost 4 bases, and 3 bases stayed unmatched. The CDR3 runs 15 residues. The germline CDR1 and CDR2 sequences are MNHEY and SVGEGT. The CDR3 coding sequence is TGTGCCAGCAGTTACTCGGGACTAGGCCCAGATACGCAGTATTTT. Its protein product is CASSYSGLGPDTQYF.

This clonotype has a handful of counts. The rearrangement uses TRBV5-1 and TRBJ2-1, with D tentatively TRBD1 or TRBD2 (7 bases each). The CDR3 has 15 residues. Germline CDR1 and CDR2: SGHRS and YFSETQ. V dropped 3 bases and J dropped 7 bases, with 17 bases sitting between them. CDR3: CASSSLRGGVNEQFF. Written as DNA, the CDR3 is TGCGCCAGCAGCTCCCTCAGGGGGGGCGTGAATGAGCAGTTCTTC.

V and J are TRBV24-1 and TRBJ2-2; D is possibly TRBD1 or TRBD2 (5 bases each). Trimming stripped 4 bases from V and 7 bases from J, with 15 bases between. This CDR3 region has 15 residues. CDR1 is KGHDR, CDR2 SFDVKD, per germline. CDR3 DNA: TGTGCCACCAGTGAAGCCGGGACCGGCGGCGGGGAGCTGTTTTTT. It codes for CATSEAGTGGGELFF.